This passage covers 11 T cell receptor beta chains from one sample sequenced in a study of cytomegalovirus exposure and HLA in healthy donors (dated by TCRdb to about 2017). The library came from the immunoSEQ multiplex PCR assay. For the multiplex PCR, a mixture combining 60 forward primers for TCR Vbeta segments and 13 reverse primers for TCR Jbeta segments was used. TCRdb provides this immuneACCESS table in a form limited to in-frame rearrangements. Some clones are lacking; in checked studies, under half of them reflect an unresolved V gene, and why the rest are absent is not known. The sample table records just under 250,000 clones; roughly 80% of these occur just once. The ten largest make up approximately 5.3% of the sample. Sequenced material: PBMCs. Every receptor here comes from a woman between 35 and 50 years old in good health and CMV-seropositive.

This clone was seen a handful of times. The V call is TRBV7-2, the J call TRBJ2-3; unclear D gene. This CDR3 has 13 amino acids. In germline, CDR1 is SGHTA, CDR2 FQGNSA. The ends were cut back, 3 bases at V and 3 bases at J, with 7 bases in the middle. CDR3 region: CASSFLLTDTQYF. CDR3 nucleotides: TGTGCCAGCAGCTTCTTGTTAACAGATACGCAGTATTTT.

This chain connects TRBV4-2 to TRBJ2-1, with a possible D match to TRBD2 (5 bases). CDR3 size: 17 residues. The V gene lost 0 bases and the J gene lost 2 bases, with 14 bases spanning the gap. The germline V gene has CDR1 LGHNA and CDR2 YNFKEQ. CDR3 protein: CASSQDPPSGTYNEQFF. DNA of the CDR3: TGTGCCAGCAGCCAAGACCCCCCCAGCGGCACCTACAATGAGCAGTTCTTC.

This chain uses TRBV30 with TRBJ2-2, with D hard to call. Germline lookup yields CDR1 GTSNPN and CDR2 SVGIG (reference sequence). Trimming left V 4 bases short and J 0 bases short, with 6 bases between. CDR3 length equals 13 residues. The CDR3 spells CAWKATNTGELFF. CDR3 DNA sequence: TGTGCCTGGAAAGCGACGAACACCGGGGAGCTGTTTTTT. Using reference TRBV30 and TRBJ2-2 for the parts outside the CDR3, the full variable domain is SQTIHQWPATLVQPVGSPLSLECTVEGTSNPNLYWYRQAAGRGLQLLFYSVGIGQISSEVPQNLSASRPQDRQFILSSKKLLLSDSGFYLCAWKATNTGELFFGEGSRLTVL.

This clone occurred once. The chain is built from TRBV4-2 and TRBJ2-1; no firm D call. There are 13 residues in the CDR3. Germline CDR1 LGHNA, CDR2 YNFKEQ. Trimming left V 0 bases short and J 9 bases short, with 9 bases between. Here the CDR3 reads CASSQDTEGEQFF. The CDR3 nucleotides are TGTGCCAGCAGCCAAGACACAGAAGGTGAGCAGTTCTTC.

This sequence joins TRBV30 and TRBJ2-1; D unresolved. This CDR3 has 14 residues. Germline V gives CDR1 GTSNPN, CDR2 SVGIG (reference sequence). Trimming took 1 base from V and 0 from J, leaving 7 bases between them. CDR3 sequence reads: CAWSGFSSYNEQFF. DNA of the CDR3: TGTGCCTGGAGTGGGTTCAGCTCCTACAATGAGCAGTTCTTC.

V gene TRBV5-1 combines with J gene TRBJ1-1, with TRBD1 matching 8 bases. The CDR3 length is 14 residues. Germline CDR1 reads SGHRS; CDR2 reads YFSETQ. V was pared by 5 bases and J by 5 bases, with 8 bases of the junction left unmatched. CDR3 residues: CASRSGGGGTEAFF. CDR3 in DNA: TGCGCCAGCAGGTCAGGGGGCGGTGGAACTGAAGCTTTCTTT.

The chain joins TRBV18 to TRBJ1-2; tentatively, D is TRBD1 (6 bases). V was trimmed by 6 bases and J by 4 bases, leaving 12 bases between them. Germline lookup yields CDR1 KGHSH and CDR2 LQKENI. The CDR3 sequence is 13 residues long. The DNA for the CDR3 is TGTGCCAGCTCGTTGACAGGATTCTATGGCTACACCTTC. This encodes CASSLTGFYGYTF.

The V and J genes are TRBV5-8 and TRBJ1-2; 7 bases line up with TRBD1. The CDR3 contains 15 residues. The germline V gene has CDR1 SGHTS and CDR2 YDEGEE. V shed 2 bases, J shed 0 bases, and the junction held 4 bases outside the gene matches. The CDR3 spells CASSFRDRANYGYTF. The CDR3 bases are TGTGCCAGCAGCTTTCGGGACAGAGCTAACTATGGCTACACCTTC.

The CDR3 coding sequence is TGTGCCAGTAGTATAGCGACAGGGGGTATAAGGAGCTACACCTTC. This translates into CASSIATGGIRSYTF. The V gene is TRBV19, the J gene TRBJ1-2, with 9 bases aligning to TRBD1. CDR1 is LNHDA and CDR2 is SQIVND in the germline V gene (reference sequence). This CDR3 has 15 residues. Trimming at V came to 1 base and at J to 9 bases, leaving 9 bases not matched to a gene.

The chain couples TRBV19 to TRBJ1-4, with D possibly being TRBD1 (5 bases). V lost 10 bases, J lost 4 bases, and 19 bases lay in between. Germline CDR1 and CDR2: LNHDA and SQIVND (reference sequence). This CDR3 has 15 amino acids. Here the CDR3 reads CATNAGGGRNEKLFF. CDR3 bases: TGTGCCACCAACGCCGGGGGGGGTCGTAATGAAAAACTGTTTTTT.

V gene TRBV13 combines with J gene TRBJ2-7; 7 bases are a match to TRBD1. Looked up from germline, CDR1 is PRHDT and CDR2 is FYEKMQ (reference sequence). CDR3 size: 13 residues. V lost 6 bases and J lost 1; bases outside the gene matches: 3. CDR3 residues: CASRQGLSYEQYF. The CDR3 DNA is TGTGCCAGCAGACAGGGGCTTTCCTACGAGCAGTACTTC.